The 22 T cell receptor beta chains below were found in one sample sequenced in a study of blood T cell repertoires in COVID-19. TCRdb's copy holds only in-frame clones and misses some; the assay was immunoSEQ multiplex PCR. The sample has 90,000 to 100,000 clones; 81% are singletons. Material: peripheral blood. These receptors were obtained from a woman over 75 with acute or convalescent COVID-19.

The rearrangement joins TRBV2 to TRBJ2-1; tentative D call: TRBD2 (6 bases). The V end lost 7 bases, the J end lost 4 bases, and 17 bases lay between the germline ends. Germline CDR1 reads SNHLY; CDR2 reads FYNNEI. The CDR3 consists of 15 residues. CDR3 in DNA: TGTGCCAGCACCTCCGGGACTCTCAGTTACAATGAGCAGTTCTTC. Residues: CASTSGTLSYNEQFF.

V gene TRBV4-2 combines with J gene TRBJ2-1; the match to TRBD1 covers 8 bases. The V and J ends lost 3 bases and 6 bases, in that order; junction bases with no gene match: 4. The CDR3 runs 14 residues. Per germline, CDR1 LGHNA and CDR2 YNFKEQ. The CDR3 DNA reads TGTGCCAGCAGCCAGGTCGACAGGGGCAATGAGCAGTTCTTC. It yields the protein CASSQVDRGNEQFF.

This chain connects TRBV5-1 to TRBJ2-3; TRBD1 matches 7 bases. Germline V gene lookup returns CDR1 SGHRS and CDR2 YFSETQ. The CDR3 is 13 residues long. With V trimmed by 4 bases and J by 6 bases, 5 bases remained unmatched. The CDR3 reads CASSPGTVDTQYF. The CDR3 DNA is TGCGCCAGCAGCCCGGGGACAGTGGATACGCAGTATTTT.

The genes are TRBV7-2 and TRBJ2-3; 10 bases are a match to TRBD1. There are 15 residues in the CDR3. Germline lookup yields CDR1 SGHTA and CDR2 FQGNSA. The V and J ends lost 0 bases and 4 bases, in that order; junction bases with no gene match: 1. Here the CDR3 DNA reads TGTGCCAGCAGCTTAGCTGGACAGGGGGCAGATACGCAGTATTTT. This encodes CASSLAGQGADTQYF.

The gene calls are TRBV15 and TRBJ2-6; the D gene is possibly TRBD1 (5 bases). V was shortened by 1 base and J by 0 bases, with 10 bases between the two germline ends. Germline assignment: CDR1 LNHNV and CDR2 YYDKDF (reference sequence). CDR3 length: 17 amino acids. The CDR3 DNA reads TGTGCCACCAGCAGAGGACAGCGAGACTCTGGGGCCAACGTCCTGACTTTC. Protein: CATSRGQRDSGANVLTF.

V gene TRBV6-5 combines with J gene TRBJ1-4; 8 positions match TRBD1. The germline CDR1 and CDR2 sequences are MNHEY and SVGAGI. This CDR3 has 15 residues. J lost 8 bases, V lost 0 bases, and 5 bases had no gene match. CDR3 nucleotides: TGTGCCAGCAGTTACTCGCCAGGGGGCCGGGAAAAACTGTTTTTT. Translating gives CASSYSPGGREKLFF.

The chain carries TRBV6-5 and TRBJ1-1; possibly TRBD1 for D (5 bases). Trimming pared 0 bases from V and 5 bases from J, leaving 16 bases between. Germline CDR1 is MNHEY and CDR2 is SVGAGI. The CDR3 sequence is 16 residues long. CDR3 DNA: TGTGCCAGCAGTTACTCAATGGGTACAGGAGGGACTGAAGCTTTCTTT. Amino acid sequence: CASSYSMGTGGTEAFF.

This clone was counted between two and nine times. This sample includes further DNA sequences coding for the same CDR3. The gene calls are TRBV18 and TRBJ1-5, with a weak D call TRBD1 (6 bases). V shed 3 bases and J shed 4 bases, with 7 bases lying between them. Germline CDR1 and CDR2: KGHSH and LQKENI. The CDR3 has 13 amino acids. The CDR3 coding sequence is TGTGCCAGCTCACCCGACAGGAATCAGCCCCAGCATTTT. Its translation: CASSPDRNQPQHF.

The V and J genes are TRBV30 and TRBJ1-1; no clear D gene. CDR3 length: 13 amino acids. The germline V and J ends were trimmed by 7 bases and 4 bases, with 16 bases remaining between them. CDR1 is GTSNPN and CDR2 is SVGIG in the germline V gene (reference sequence). CDR3 sequence: CASGPGWVTEAFF. CDR3 DNA sequence: TGTGCCTCCGGCCCGGGATGGGTCACTGAAGCTTTCTTT.

CDR3 sequence reads: CASSQDLLAGGTYNEQFF. For the CDR3, the DNA is TGCGCCAGCAGCCAAGATTTGCTAGCGGGGGGGACCTACAATGAGCAGTTCTTC. The V and J genes are TRBV4-3 and TRBJ2-1, with 12 bases lining up with TRBD2. This CDR3 comprises 18 residues. From germline, CDR1 is LGHNA and CDR2 YSLEER. With V trimmed by 0 bases and J by 2 bases, 5 bases remained unmatched.

V and J are TRBV19 and TRBJ1-3, with TRBD1 matching 7 bases. This CDR3 has 12 residues. Germline CDR1 is LNHDA and CDR2 is SQIVND (reference sequence). The CDR3 region is CATGNSGNTIYF. CDR3 in DNA: TGTGCGACAGGGAACTCTGGAAACACCATATATTTT. Full variable domain (outside the CDR3, taken from reference TRBV19 and TRBJ1-3): DGGITQSPKYLFRKEGQNVTLSCEQNLNHDAMYWYRQDPGQGLRLIYYSQIVNDFQKGDIAEGYSVSREKKESFPLTVTSAQKNPTAFYLCATGNSGNTIYFGEGSWLTVV.

The chain has TRBV7-9 and TRBJ2-3, with no clear D. The CDR3 totals 15 residues. Trimming took 2 bases from V and 4 from J, leaving 13 bases between them. Germline V gene data show CDR1 as SEHNR and CDR2 as FQNEAQ (reference sequence). Written as DNA, the CDR3 is TGTGCCAGCAGCTTAAGTAGGAATCAGGCAGATACGCAGTATTTT. Translated, it gives CASSLSRNQADTQYF. Full variable domain (rest looked up from reference TRBV7-9 and TRBJ2-3): DTGVSQNPRHKITKRGQNVTFRCDPISEHNRLYWYRQTLGQGPEFLTYFQNEAQLEKSRLLSDRFSAERPKGSFSTLEIQRTEQGDSAMYLCASSLSRNQADTQYFGPGTRLTVL.

This clone showed up just once. The rearrangement uses TRBV7-9 and TRBJ1-2; D is perhaps TRBD1 (6 bases). This CDR3 has 11 amino acids. From germline, CDR1 is SEHNR and CDR2 FQNEAQ (reference sequence). V shed 2 bases and J shed 8 bases, with 6 bases lying between them. The CDR3 coding sequence is TGTGCCAGCAGCTTACAGGGGGGCTACACCTTC. As protein: CASSLQGGYTF.

The sample holds a few counts of this clone. The chain has TRBV5-1 and TRBJ2-6; D not certain. There are 16 residues in the CDR3. V was trimmed by 0 bases and J by 2 bases, leaving 9 bases between them. Germline V lookup: CDR1 SGHRS, CDR2 YFSETQ. The DNA for the CDR3 is TGCGCCAGCAGCTTGGGCGGTTCGGCTGGGGCCAACGTCCTGACTTTC. Translation gives CASSLGGSAGANVLTF.

The rearrangement uses TRBV6-5 and TRBJ1-5, with 9 nucleotides matching TRBD1. The CDR3 spans 14 residues. After removal of 5 bases from V and 6 bases from J, the junction contained 5 bases not matched to a gene. Germline V gives CDR1 MNHEY, CDR2 SVGAGI. DNA for the CDR3: TGTGCCAGCAGTCCCGACAGGGGGGGTCAGCCCCAGCATTTT. Translated, it gives CASSPDRGGQPQHF.

The gene calls are TRBV7-2 and TRBJ1-1, with a weak D call TRBD1 (5 bases). The V and J ends lost 7 bases and 4 bases respectively, with 13 bases between them. The CDR3 spans 13 residues. The germline gives CDR1 SGHTA, CDR2 FQGNSA. The CDR3 reads CASTLDRGTEAFF. For the CDR3, the DNA is TGTGCCAGCACCTTGGATAGGGGCACTGAAGCTTTCTTT. The variable domain in full, with the rest retrieved from reference TRBV7-2 and TRBJ1-1, is GAGVSQSPSNKVTEKGKDVELRCDPISGHTALYWYRQSLGQGLEFLIYFQGNSAPDKSGLPSDRFSAERTGGSVSTLTIQRTQQEDSAVYLCASTLDRGTEAFFGQGTRLTVV.

The V call is TRBV6-2 or TRBV6-3, the J call TRBJ1-5; D possibly corresponds to TRBD1 (6 bases). Per the germline V gene, CDR1 is MNHEY and CDR2 is SVGEGT. There are 15 residues in the CDR3. V was shortened by 6 bases and J by 1 base, with 13 bases between the two germline ends. The CDR3 loop is CASSPTGLSNQPQHF. The CDR3 DNA is TGTGCCAGCAGCCCAACAGGGCTAAGCAATCAGCCCCAGCATTTT.

The J gene is TRBJ1-2, the V gene TRBV6-5; perhaps TRBD1 as D (6 bases). Germline loops: CDR1 MNHEY, CDR2 SVGAGI. The CDR3 covers 14 residues. Trimming pared 6 bases from V and 1 base from J, leaving 12 bases between. CDR3 sequence (DNA): TGTGCCAGCAGACTGACAGGAATTAACTATGGCTACACCTTC. As protein: CASRLTGINYGYTF.

The chain carries TRBV5-4 and TRBJ2-5, with TRBD2 matching 9 bases. This CDR3 region has 15 residues. CDR1 is SGHNT and CDR2 is YYREEE in the germline V gene (reference sequence). Germline trimming cut 4 bases from V and 1 base from J; bases unmatched to any gene: 5. CDR3 amino acids: CASSPGLASQETQYF. CDR3 coding DNA: TGTGCCAGCAGCCCCGGACTAGCGAGCCAAGAGACCCAGTACTTC.

This sequence joins TRBV11-1 and TRBJ1-1; D is unclear. CDR1 and CDR2 (germline): SGHAT, FQDESV (reference sequence). CDR3 length equals 14 residues. V gave up 5 bases and J gave up 3 bases, with 13 bases separating them. The CDR3 is CASSPGDRDTEAFF. The CDR3 region has the DNA TGTGCCAGCAGCCCCGGGGATCGGGACACTGAAGCTTTCTTT.

The chain joins TRBV4-3 to TRBJ2-2, with a possible D match to TRBD1 (6 bases). Germline CDR1 and CDR2: LGHNA and YSLEER. With 0 bases removed from V and 4 bases from J, the gap between germline ends came to 9 bases. This CDR3 comprises 15 residues. The CDR3 nucleotides read TGCGCCAGCAGCCAAGAGTGGACAGTCACCGGGGAGCTGTTTTTT. As protein: CASSQEWTVTGELFF.

The CDR3 region is CASIPTGVGDQPQHF. The CDR3 coding sequence is TGTGCCAGCATCCCAACAGGCGTTGGCGATCAGCCCCAGCATTTT. V and J are TRBV28 and TRBJ1-5, with D possibly being TRBD1 (5 bases). Germline V gene lookup returns CDR1 MDHEN and CDR2 SYDVKM. The CDR3 sequence is 15 residues long. The ends were cut back, 7 bases at V and 5 bases at J, with 18 bases in the middle.